The source of this TCR beta chain is a study of OX40 agonist ivuxolimab in advanced cancers. The overall study: Patients receiving dose escalation had hepatocellular carcinoma, melanoma, renal cell or head and neck cancer. Of mixed ages from about 20 to 85 and averaging about 60 years, the group was roughly 83% male.

V gave up 2 bases and J gave up 4 bases, with 12 bases separating them. This CDR3 is built from 14 residues. Germline CDR1 MNHEY, CDR2 SMNVEV (reference sequence). With baseline, cycle 4 day 1, and cycle 7 day 1 as timepoints, blood was sampled. The study's findings and limits: No determination was made of the antigen specificity of the expanded peripheral T cells.

Sequencing was performed with immunoSEQ multiplex PCR; in TCRdb, only in-frame clones are kept and a portion is missing. Found here are 60,000 or so clones, roughly 89% of them singletons; the top ten hold around 12%. A word on this clone: As yet, its antigen is unknown.

Sequencing used CD4+ or CD8+ T cells sorted from blood, obtained in a trial of the OX40 agonist ivuxolimab. This TCR was sampled from an adult with an advanced solid tumor such as melanoma, head and neck, liver or kidney cancer. The V gene is TRBV27, the J gene TRBJ2-7; either TRBD1 or TRBD2 may supply D (5 bases each). The CDR3 DNA reads TGTGCCAGCAGTTTAATGGGGGTTGTTTACGAGCAGTACTTC. Translated: CASSLMGVVYEQYF.